These 10 T cell receptor beta chains share one sample of origin, sequenced in a study of CD8+ T cells in alopecia areata. As the sequencing template, cDNA was produced by extracting RNA and reverse transcribing it. Repertoires were generated with immunoSEQ multiplex PCR, while TCRdb's copy carries only in-frame clones and drops some. The table includes around 190,000 clones, roughly 60% detected once. Treatment indicated: oral pan-JAK inhibitor, 5-10 mg twice daily. The specimen was CD4+ T cells sorted from blood, collected at week 24, from a patient treated with tofacitinib. All receptors derive from a human donor with alopecia areata.

This chain uses TRBV7-8 with TRBJ2-3; no clear D gene. The V gene's germline CDR1 is SGHVS and CDR2 FQNEAQ. Between the trimmed V and J ends, which lost 5 bases and 1 base, there was a span of 10 bases. This CDR3 is 14 amino acids long. CDR3 DNA sequence: TGTGCCAGCAGCCCGAGAATACGCACAGATACGCAGTATTTT. It is translated as CASSPRIRTDTQYF.

The chain combines TRBV29-1 with TRBJ1-1; possibly TRBD1 for D (5 bases). CDR3 length: 12 amino acids. CDR1 SQVTM and CDR2 ANQGSEA come from the germline V gene. CDR3 in DNA: TGCATCAAAGGGACGGCGAACACTGAAGCTTTCTTT. As protein: CIKGTANTEAFF.

DNA of the CDR3: TGCAGCGTTGCTCGGATGCTGAACACTGAAGCTTTCTTT. The encoded protein is CSVARMLNTEAFF. V gene TRBV29-1 combines with J gene TRBJ1-1, with D hard to call. The CDR3 runs to 13 residues. Deletions cut 4 bases from V and 0 bases from J, with 9 bases between. The germline V gene encodes CDR1 SQVTM and CDR2 ANQGSEA. Variable domain in full (rest from reference TRBV29-1 and TRBJ1-1): SAVISQKPSRDICQRGTSLTIQCQVDSQVTMMFWYRQQPGQSLTLIATANQGSEATYESGFVIDKFPISRPNLTFSTLTVSNMSPEDSSIYLCSVARMLNTEAFFGQGTRLTVV.

The V gene is TRBV18, the J gene TRBJ1-5; D is unclear. V lost 4 bases and J lost 0, with 13 bases in between. Germline V gives CDR1 KGHSH, CDR2 LQKENI. The CDR3 loop spans 16 amino acids. CDR3 loop: CASSLLDLPSNQPQHF. The CDR3 DNA reads TGTGCCAGCTCACTTCTGGACCTTCCTAGCAATCAGCCCCAGCATTTT.

The chain uses TRBV9 and TRBJ2-6; D uncertain. Trimming took off 3 bases at V and 2 bases at J, with 3 bases between the two ends. The CDR3 length is 13 residues. Germline V gene data show CDR1 as SGDLS and CDR2 as YYNGEE. The CDR3: CASSATGANVLTF. The CDR3 nucleotides are TGTGCCAGCAGCGCAACTGGGGCCAACGTCCTGACTTTC.

The gene calls are TRBV30 and TRBJ1-5, with a weak D call TRBD1 (6 bases). CDR1 is GTSNPN, CDR2 SVGIG, per germline (reference sequence). The germline V and J ends were trimmed by 0 bases and 13 bases, with 16 bases remaining between them. CDR3 length: 13 amino acids. The CDR3 is CAWSVGPGAPQHF. CDR3 in DNA: TGTGCCTGGAGTGTGGGTCCGGGGGCTCCTCAGCATTTT.

V is TRBV29-1 and J is TRBJ2-5; 7 positions agree with TRBD1. This CDR3 has 14 residues. Germline CDR1 reads SQVTM; CDR2 reads ANQGSEA. V shed 4 bases and J 5 bases; nucleotides not matched to a gene: 10. CDR3 DNA sequence: TGCAGCGTTGGATCGACAGGGCTCAGCGAGACCCAGTACTTC. This codes for CSVGSTGLSETQYF.

The CDR3 protein is CSVEDYGTRGYTF. The DNA of the CDR3 is TGCAGCGTTGAAGATTATGGGACACGCGGCTACACCTTC. This chain connects TRBV29-1 to TRBJ1-2; possibly TRBD1 for D (6 bases). V was pared by 0 bases and J by 8 bases, with 13 bases between. The germline V gene has CDR1 SQVTM and CDR2 ANQGSEA. This CDR3 is built from 13 residues.

The chain has TRBV30 and TRBJ2-3; 10 nucleotides line up with TRBD2. This CDR3 has 15 residues. Germline-derived CDR1 and CDR2 are GTSNPN and SVGIG (reference sequence). With 3 bases clipped from V and 4 bases from J, the junction kept 7 bases outside the gene matches. The CDR3 sequence: CAWSSPAGGSDTQYF. CDR3 in DNA: TGTGCCTGGAGCTCCCCAGCGGGAGGGTCAGATACGCAGTATTTT.

This chain joins TRBV6-5 and TRBJ1-2; 7 bases align to TRBD1. Germline assignment: CDR1 MNHEY and CDR2 SVGAGI. With 6 bases clipped from V and 2 bases from J, the junction kept 3 bases outside the gene matches. CDR3 size: 13 residues. CDR3 sequence: CASSQDRNYGYTF. The CDR3, as DNA: TGTGCCAGCAGCCAGGACAGGAACTATGGCTACACCTTC.